A selection of T cell receptor beta chains follows, all from one sample in a study of blood T cell repertoires in COVID-19. The table came from immunoSEQ multiplex PCR; TCRdb's copy has only in-frame clones and leaves some out. The sample lists 13,000 to 15,000 clones; 81% were seen once. The sample taken for sequencing was peripheral blood. These receptors all come from a human donor in a cohort sampled during active COVID-19. CDR3s include the opening cysteine and the closing phenylalanine or tryptophan. The D gene is left open where the match is weak. Size tells how often a clone was seen (once, few, many) or the class of an expanded clone, and some rows leave it out.

CDR3 DNA,CDR3 protein,V gene,clone size,J gene,D gene
TGTGCTAGCAGTTCCGGGACTAGTTACGAGCAGTACTTC,CASSSGTSYEQYF,TRBV27,-,TRBJ2-7,TRBD2
TGTGCCAGCAGCTTTCGCGGGAGTTCGGGGGAGCAGTACTTC,CASSFRGSSGEQYF,TRBV7-9,-,TRBJ2-7,TRBD2
TGTGCCAGCAGCTCGGGAGGGGAGTTCTTC,CASSSGGEFF,TRBV7-9,-,TRBJ2-1,TRBD2
TGCAGCCCCAGAGGGGGCACTGAAGCTTTCTTT,CSPRGGTEAFF,TRBV20-1,-,TRBJ1-1,-
TGTGCCAGCTCCCCCCTAAGCCTCGCTACGACCCAGTACTTC,CASSPLSLATTQYF,TRBV7-2,once,TRBJ2-5,-
TGTGCCAGCAGCTTAAACGAGGGTTTCCGAGAGACCCAGTACTTC,CASSLNEGFRETQYF,TRBV7-2,-,TRBJ2-5,-
TGTGCCAGTAGCCCGTGGGTAGCGGGAGGGGGCACCGGGGAGCTGTTTTTT,CASSPWVAGGGTGELFF,TRBV19,-,TRBJ2-2,TRBD2
TGTGCCAGCAGCCAAATGAGCACAGACACGAACACTGAAGCTTTCTTT,CASSQMSTDTNTEAFF,TRBV4-2,-,TRBJ1-1,-
TGTGCCAGCAGTCCCCGACTAGCGGGAGGGAGCGAGCAGTACTTC,CASSPRLAGGSEQYF,TRBV27,-,TRBJ2-7,TRBD2
TGTGCCAGCAGTCAGGGACTAGCGGCAGATACGCAGTATTTT,CASSQGLAADTQYF,TRBV6-2/TRBV6-3,once,TRBJ2-3,TRBD2
TGTGCCAGTAAAAGCGGGAGAACCCAGTACTTC,CASKSGRTQYF,TRBV19,-,TRBJ2-5,TRBD2
TGTGCCAGTAGTTCCCTGACAGGGTACTACGAGCAGTACTTC,CASSSLTGYYEQYF,TRBV19,-,TRBJ2-7,TRBD1
TGTGCCAGCAGTTACTCGAAGCAGGGAACCGGGGAGCTGTTTTTT,CASSYSKQGTGELFF,TRBV6-5,once,TRBJ2-2,-
TGTGCCACGTCTAGCGGGGGAGACACAGATACGCAGTATTTT,CATSSGGDTDTQYF,TRBV19,-,TRBJ2-3,TRBD2
TGTGCCAGCAGCCCAGACAGGCGCACCTACGAGCAGTACTTC,CASSPDRRTYEQYF,TRBV5-6,once,TRBJ2-7,-
TGTGCCAGCAGCTCGACAGGGGGCCAGGACGAGCAGTACTTC,CASSSTGGQDEQYF,TRBV7-9,-,TRBJ2-7,TRBD1
TGTGCCAGCAGCCCCCGCCTAGGTGGGGGAGGTAACACCGGGGAGCTGTTTTTT,CASSPRLGGGGNTGELFF,TRBV7-8,-,TRBJ2-2,-
TGTGCCAGCAGCCCTCCGGGACAGGGGGATGGCTACACCTTC,CASSPPGQGDGYTF,TRBV5-4,-,TRBJ1-2,TRBD1
TGTGCCAGCAGTTTCAGACAGGGATTCACCATATATTTT,CASSFRQGFTIYF,TRBV27,-,TRBJ1-3,TRBD1
TGTGCCAGCAGTCACCCGGGGACAGGGATGGGCTACGAGCAGTACTTC,CASSHPGTGMGYEQYF,TRBV25-1,-,TRBJ2-7,TRBD1
TGTGCCAGCAGCTTAGACAGGGCCCCCTACGAGCAGTACTTC,CASSLDRAPYEQYF,TRBV11-1,-,TRBJ2-7,-